This TCR beta chain originates from a study of T cell responses to AZD1222 COVID-19 vaccine. In the study overall: Samples with a second dose at about 4 or about 12 weeks were pooled together.

Findings of the study overall: Reports indicate that nearly half of spike-specific TCRs are directed at unmutated variant regions. Spike-specific TCR breadth and depth went up after people got two AZD1222 doses.

Of note for this clone: No antigen is known for it.

This CDR3 comprises 15 residues. J was trimmed by 0 bases and V by 5 bases; bases with no gene match: 5. From germline, CDR1 is MNHEY and CDR2 SVGAGI. Here immunoSEQ multiplex PCR was the method, and the copy in TCRdb shows in-frame clones only, minus some. Of approximately 120,000 clones in the sample, about 89% were seen once. The specimen was peripheral blood, collected on day 0 of AZD1222 vaccination. The J gene is TRBJ1-1, the V gene TRBV6-5, with TRBD1 matching over 8 bases. The sequence was obtained from an adult in good health. CDR3 region: CASSRQGWMNTEAFF. The CDR3 DNA reads as TGTGCCAGCAGTCGACAGGGGTGGATGAACACTGAAGCTTTCTTT.